This TCR beta chain was sequenced during a study of CD8 T cells in ankylosing spondylitis. Study observations and caveats: A TCR beta motif of several highly homologous variants seemed to mark ankylosing spondylitis blood.

MiXCR was run by TCRdb on the 5' RACE reads, yielding one entry per CDR3 protein. The sample gives over 200,000 distinct CDR3 sequences, 15% to 20% of which show up once; more than 40% is in the top ten. Remarks on this clonotype: The antigen is not known.

The TCR was taken from a male donor with ankylosing spondylitis. What was sequenced was blood, either unsorted or a sorted T cell fraction (not recorded which).

CDR3 amino acids: CASSLGGGLAGELFF. The CDR3 DNA sequence: TGTGCCAGCAGTTTAGGCGGGGGACTAGCCGGGGAGCTGTTTTTT. The chain couples TRBV12-3 or TRBV12-4 to TRBJ2-2, with 8 positions matching TRBD2. The CDR3 totals 15 residues. V was pared by 1 base and J by 6 bases, with 4 bases of the junction left unmatched.